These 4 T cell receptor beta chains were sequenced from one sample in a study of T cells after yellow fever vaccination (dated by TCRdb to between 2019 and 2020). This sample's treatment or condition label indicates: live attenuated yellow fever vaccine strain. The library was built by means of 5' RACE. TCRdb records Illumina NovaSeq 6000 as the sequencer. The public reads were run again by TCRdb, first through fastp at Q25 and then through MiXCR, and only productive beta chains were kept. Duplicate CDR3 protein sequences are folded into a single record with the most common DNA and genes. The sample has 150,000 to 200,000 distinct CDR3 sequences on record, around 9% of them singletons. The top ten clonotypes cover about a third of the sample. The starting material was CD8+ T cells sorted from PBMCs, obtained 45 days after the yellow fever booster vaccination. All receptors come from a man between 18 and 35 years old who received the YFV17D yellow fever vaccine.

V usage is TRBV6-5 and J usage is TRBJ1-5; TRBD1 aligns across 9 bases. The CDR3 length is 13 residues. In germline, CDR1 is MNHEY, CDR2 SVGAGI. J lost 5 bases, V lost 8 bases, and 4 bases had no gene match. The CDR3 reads CASQTGGDQPQHF. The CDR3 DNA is TGTGCCAGCCAGACAGGGGGTGATCAGCCCCAGCATTTT.

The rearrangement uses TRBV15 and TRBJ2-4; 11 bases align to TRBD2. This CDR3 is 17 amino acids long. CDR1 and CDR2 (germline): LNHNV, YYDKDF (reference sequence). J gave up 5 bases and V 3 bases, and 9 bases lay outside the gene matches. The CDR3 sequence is CATSSPLLAGEENIQYF. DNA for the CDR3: TGTGCCACCAGCAGCCCCCTACTAGCGGGGGAGGAAAACATTCAGTACTTC.

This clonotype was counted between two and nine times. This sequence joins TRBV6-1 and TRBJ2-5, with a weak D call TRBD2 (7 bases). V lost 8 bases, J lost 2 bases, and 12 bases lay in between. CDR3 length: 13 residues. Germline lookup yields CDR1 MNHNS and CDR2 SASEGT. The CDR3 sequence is CASVRGGQETQYF. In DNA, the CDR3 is TGTGCCAGCGTAAGGGGGGGGCAAGAGACCCAGTACTTC.

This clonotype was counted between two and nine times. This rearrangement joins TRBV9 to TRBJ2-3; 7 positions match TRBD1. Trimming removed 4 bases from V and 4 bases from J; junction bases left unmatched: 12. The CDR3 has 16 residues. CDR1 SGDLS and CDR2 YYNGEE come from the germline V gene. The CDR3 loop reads CASSLTPTGLADTQYF. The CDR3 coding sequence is TGTGCCAGCAGCCTCACCCCGACAGGGTTGGCAGATACGCAGTATTTT.